Following are 26 T cell receptor beta chains from one sample sequenced in a study of blood T cell repertoires in COVID-19 (TCRdb year 2020). The library was made by the immunoSEQ multiplex PCR assay. TCRdb stores this immuneACCESS table with in-frame sequences only. Part of the clones is absent; in the studies checked, under half of the shortfall reflects unresolved V genes, and no reason is known for the rest. The sample table records about 51,000 clones; approximately 84% of these occur just once. The ten most abundant clones make up 2.5% of the sample. Sample: peripheral blood. These receptors were obtained from a man in his fifties or sixties with acute or convalescent COVID-19.

V usage is TRBV28 and J usage is TRBJ1-6; TRBD1 aligns across 9 bases. Looked up from germline, CDR1 is MDHEN and CDR2 is SYDVKM. The CDR3 consists of 16 residues. V gave up 1 base and J gave up 7 bases; unmatched junction bases: 5. CDR3 DNA: TGTGCCAGCAGTTTATACCGGGACAGGGTGAATTCACCCCTCCACTTT. It translates to CASSLYRDRVNSPLHF.

The chain employs TRBV11-1 and TRBJ2-7; 7 positions match TRBD2. Germline V lookup: CDR1 SGHAT, CDR2 FQDESV (reference sequence). The V gene end was trimmed by 8 bases and the J gene end by 4 bases; junction bases not matched to a gene: 5. The CDR3 is 12 residues long. The CDR3 nucleotides are TGTGCCAGCCTCGGGGAGGGTTACGAGCAGTACTTC. Protein sequence: CASLGEGYEQYF.

The rearrangement links TRBV28 to TRBJ2-7; no clear D gene. CDR1 is MDHEN and CDR2 is SYDVKM in the germline V gene. The length of the CDR3 is 12 residues. V gave up 6 bases and J gave up 3 bases, with 9 bases separating them. In DNA form, the CDR3 reads TGTGCCAGCAGACCAGACAACTACGAGCAGTACTTC. This encodes CASRPDNYEQYF.

This clone was observed once. The J gene is TRBJ2-5, the V gene TRBV9; D is ambiguous. CDR3 size: 13 residues. Germline values: CDR1 SGDLS, CDR2 YYNGEE. V was pared by 0 bases and J by 5 bases, with 8 bases between. CDR3: CASSVVGAETQYF. The DNA for the CDR3 is TGTGCCAGCAGCGTAGTTGGAGCGGAGACCCAGTACTTC.

This chain links TRBV7-5 with TRBJ2-7; the table's D gene call, TRBD1, was not cross checked with the DNA. TRBV7-5 is an annotated pseudogene. This CDR3 contains 17 residues. The CDR3 region has the DNA TGTGTCAGAAGCTTAGCGTTCGGACAGGACCTATCCTACGAGCAGTACTTC. Translation: CVRSLAFGQDLSYEQYF.

The chain has TRBV4-1 and TRBJ2-7; the D is unclear. CDR1 is MGHRA and CDR2 is YSYEKL in the germline V gene. The CDR3 is made up of 13 amino acids. V was shortened by 0 bases and J by 2 bases, with 5 bases between the two germline ends. CDR3 amino acids: CASSQDIAYEQYF. For the CDR3, the DNA is TGCGCCAGCAGCCAAGATATCGCCTACGAGCAGTACTTC.

This clone was seen a single time. The CDR3 is CATSRDNRGLYEQYF. In nucleotides, the CDR3 is TGTGCCACCAGCAGAGATAACAGGGGGCTGTACGAGCAGTACTTC. V is TRBV15 and J is TRBJ2-7, with 9 positions matching TRBD1. The V and J ends lost 0 bases and 4 bases, in that order; junction bases with no gene match: 4. The CDR3 loop spans 15 amino acids. From germline, CDR1 is LNHNV and CDR2 YYDKDF (reference sequence).

The chain combines TRBV27 with TRBJ2-7; the D gene is possibly TRBD2 (6 bases). This CDR3 region has 16 residues. Germline CDR1 is MNHEY and CDR2 is SMNVEV (reference sequence). The V gene lost 2 bases and the J gene lost 1 base, with 15 bases spanning the gap. The CDR3 nucleotides are TGTGCCAGCAGTTTAGGAGGTAGCGGAACGTCCTACGAGCAGTACTTC. This translates into CASSLGGSGTSYEQYF.

J is TRBJ2-5 and V is TRBV18, with a possible D match to TRBD2 (6 bases). Trimming took off 6 bases at V and 2 bases at J, with 16 bases between the two ends. Germline CDR1 reads KGHSH; CDR2 reads LQKENI. CDR3 length: 15 amino acids. CDR3 in DNA: TGTGCCAGCTCTCTCGCGACGGGGGATCAAGAGACCCAGTACTTC. This codes for CASSLATGDQETQYF.

This chain uses TRBV19 with TRBJ1-2, with TRBD1 matching 9 bases. This CDR3 has 15 amino acids. The germline V gene has CDR1 LNHDA and CDR2 SQIVND (reference sequence). Trimming at V came to 3 bases and at J to 2 bases, leaving 4 bases not matched to a gene. DNA for the CDR3: TGTGCCAGTAGTATTCGGGACAGGGAGAACTATGGCTACACCTTC. It codes for CASSIRDRENYGYTF.

J is TRBJ2-7 and V is TRBV6-6, with 7 nucleotides matching TRBD1. Per germline, CDR1 MNHNY and CDR2 SVGAGI (reference sequence). Trimming at V came to 2 bases and at J to 5 bases, leaving 3 bases not matched to a gene. This CDR3 has 13 amino acids. The chain's CDR3 is CASSYGTGDEQYF. The CDR3 region has the DNA TGTGCCAGCAGTTACGGAACAGGGGACGAGCAGTACTTC.

The rearrangement uses TRBV9 and TRBJ1-4; 9 bases line up with TRBD1. Germline trimming cut 2 bases from V and 7 bases from J; bases unmatched to any gene: 3. This CDR3 has 14 amino acids. The germline CDR1 and CDR2 sequences are SGDLS and YYNGEE. The DNA of the CDR3 is TGTGCCAGCAGCGTCGGGACAGGGAGTGAAAAACTGTTTTTT. Its protein is CASSVGTGSEKLFF.

J is TRBJ2-7 and V is TRBV3-1 (or the pseudogene TRBV3-2); 10 bases line up with TRBD1. CDR3 length equals 14 residues. Per the germline V gene, CDR1 is LGHDT and CDR2 is YNNKEL (reference sequence). The V gene end was trimmed by 7 bases and the J gene end by 3 bases; junction bases not matched to a gene: 6. In DNA, the CDR3 is TGTGCCAGCACCTACCGGACAGGGGGCTACGAGCAGTACTTC. Translated: CASTYRTGGYEQYF.

The rearrangement links TRBV5-5 to TRBJ1-5; a weak D match, TRBD1 (5 bases). Trimming removed 0 bases from V and 2 bases from J, with 6 bases in between. Germline CDR1 SGHKS, CDR2 YYEKEE (reference sequence). The CDR3 is 14 amino acids. CDR3: CASSLVGGNQPQHF. The CDR3 DNA reads TGTGCCAGCAGCTTGGTAGGGGGCAATCAGCCCCAGCATTTT.

The chain uses TRBV10-1 and TRBJ1-5; TRBD1 is a possible D gene (5 bases). Germline CDR1 and CDR2: WNHNN and SYGVQD (reference sequence). The CDR3 is 15 residues long. V lost 10 bases and J lost 8, with 24 bases in between. The DNA for the CDR3 is TGCGCCAACACTCACTTGGGGCCTTACGATAAGCCCCAGCATTTT. Encoded protein: CANTHLGPYDKPQHF.

For the CDR3, the DNA is TGTGCCAGCAGTTTAAAGTCGGGACACTTCCTTTTCTACGAGCAGTACTTC. This gives the protein CASSLKSGHFLFYEQYF. The chain uses TRBV28 and TRBJ2-7, with D tentatively TRBD1 (6 bases). This CDR3 has 17 amino acids. Germline loops: CDR1 MDHEN, CDR2 SYDVKM. Trimming removed 2 bases at V and 3 bases at J, with 20 bases between.

V usage is TRBV7-2 and J usage is TRBJ2-7, with 8 positions matching TRBD1. CDR3 length: 16 residues. Germline CDR1 SGHTA, CDR2 FQGNSA. The J segment lost 4 bases and the V segment lost 0 bases, leaving 8 bases of the junction unmatched. The CDR3 loop reads CASSLADRGAFYEQYF. DNA for the CDR3: TGTGCCAGCAGCTTAGCAGACAGGGGCGCGTTTTACGAGCAGTACTTC.

V is TRBV19 and J is TRBJ2-1, with unresolved D. Looked up from germline, CDR1 is LNHDA and CDR2 is SQIVND (reference sequence). Trimming shortened V by 3 bases and J by 3 bases, and 6 bases separated the two germline ends. The CDR3 spans 13 residues. The CDR3 loop reads CASSIASYNEQFF. CDR3 coding DNA: TGTGCCAGTAGTATCGCCAGCTACAATGAGCAGTTCTTC.

The chain joins TRBV2 to TRBJ2-1; a possible D gene is TRBD1 (5 bases). Trimming removed 0 bases at V and 14 bases at J, with 8 bases between. Germline V gives CDR1 SNHLY, CDR2 FYNNEI. The CDR3 spans 11 residues. This CDR3 is CASSEAGRKFF. CDR3 nucleotide sequence: TGTGCCAGCAGTGAAGCGGGGCGGAAGTTCTTC.

The chain recombines TRBV19 with TRBJ2-1, with TRBD2 matching 9 bases. This CDR3 region has 15 residues. Germline assignment: CDR1 LNHDA and CDR2 SQIVND (reference sequence). J gave up 7 bases and V 3 bases, and 7 bases lay outside the gene matches. The CDR3 DNA sequence: TGTGCCAGTAGTATCGTGGCGGGAGGGGGTAATGAGCAGTTCTTC. Translated: CASSIVAGGGNEQFF.

The chain employs TRBV9 and TRBJ1-1, with a tentative D call TRBD1 (6 bases). V dropped 0 bases and J dropped 1 base, with 7 bases sitting between them. This CDR3 spans 14 amino acids. The germline CDR1 and CDR2 sequences are SGDLS and YYNGEE. The DNA for the CDR3 is TGTGCCAGCAGCGTAGTGGGGGCGAACACTGAAGCTTTCTTT. As protein: CASSVVGANTEAFF.

The chain has TRBV7-9 and TRBJ2-5; TRBD2 matches 12 bases. Germline V gene data show CDR1 as SEHNR and CDR2 as FQNEAQ (reference sequence). The CDR3 totals 15 residues. V trimming: 5 bases; J trimming: 5 bases; junction bases outside the gene matches: 6. The DNA for the CDR3 is TGTGCCAGCAGCCCGACTAGCGGGAGTTGGGAGACCCAGTACTTC. Residues: CASSPTSGSWETQYF.

This rearrangement joins TRBV5-1 to TRBJ2-3; 7 nucleotides agree with TRBD1. CDR1 and CDR2 (germline): SGHRS, YFSETQ. After removal of 3 bases from V and 6 bases from J, the junction contained 10 bases not matched to a gene. The CDR3 runs to 15 residues. The DNA for the CDR3 is TGCGCCAGCAGCTACGCACGGACAGGCCGCGATACGCAGTATTTT. This sequence encodes CASSYARTGRDTQYF.

In nucleotides, the CDR3 is TGTGCCAGCAGCGTAAGTGGGAGTGGCTACGAGCAGTACTTC. Protein product: CASSVSGSGYEQYF. The J gene is TRBJ2-7, the V gene TRBV9; the D gene is possibly TRBD2 (5 bases). The CDR3 has 14 amino acids. Trimming pared 1 base from V and 3 bases from J, leaving 11 bases between. The germline CDR1 and CDR2 sequences are SGDLS and YYNGEE.

The rearrangement uses TRBV10-3 and TRBJ1-5; TRBD1 matches at 7 bases. The CDR3 is made up of 12 amino acids. Trimming took 6 bases from V and 7 from J; bases not matched to a gene: 3. Germline V gives CDR1 ENHRY, CDR2 SYGVKD. CDR3 sequence: CAISTGEQPQHF. The CDR3 DNA is TGTGCCATCAGCACAGGGGAACAGCCCCAGCATTTT.

The table lists this clone with a few counts. J is TRBJ2-1 and V is TRBV3-1 (or the pseudogene TRBV3-2), with 11 bases that match TRBD2. This CDR3 has 19 amino acids. The trim removed 2 bases at V and 4 bases at J, leaving 13 bases unmatched. The germline CDR1 and CDR2 sequences are LGHDT and YNNKEL (reference sequence). Written as DNA, the CDR3 is TGTGCCAGCAGCCAAAAACTAGCGGGGGTCCTTACCGCTTACAATGAGCAGTTCTTC. This translates into CASSQKLAGVLTAYNEQFF.